This T cell receptor (beta chain) comes out of a study of CD4 T cells in relation to SARS-CoV-2 and coronaviruses. About the study: ViraFEST: approximately eleven-day antigen culture of PBMCs, then TCR beta CDR3 sequencing.

Unexposed donor CD4+ T cells date from about 2011-2018, before the COVID-19 pandemic. CD4+ T cells were isolated from the cells after less than 13 days of culture. Cells permitting, SARS-CoV-2 S/N and four cold-coronavirus spikes were tested on unexposed-donor CD4+ T cells. Trimming removed 5 bases from V and 1 base from J, with 12 bases in between. Germline CDR1 and CDR2: LNHDA and SQIVND (reference sequence). This CDR3 is 14 amino acids long. The table came from immunoSEQ multiplex PCR; TCRdb's copy has only in-frame clones and leaves some out. The sample consists of under 30,000 clones, 72% of them appearing once. Of note for this clone: Its specificity is not known.

This receptor was taken from a human donor in good health. This chain uses TRBV19 with TRBJ2-7; perhaps TRBD2 as D (6 bases). Sequencing used CD4+ T cells from PBMCs, cultured in vitro. The CDR3 loop is CASSDQLASYEQYF. In DNA form, the CDR3 reads TGTGCCAGTAGTGACCAACTAGCTTCCTACGAGCAGTACTTC.